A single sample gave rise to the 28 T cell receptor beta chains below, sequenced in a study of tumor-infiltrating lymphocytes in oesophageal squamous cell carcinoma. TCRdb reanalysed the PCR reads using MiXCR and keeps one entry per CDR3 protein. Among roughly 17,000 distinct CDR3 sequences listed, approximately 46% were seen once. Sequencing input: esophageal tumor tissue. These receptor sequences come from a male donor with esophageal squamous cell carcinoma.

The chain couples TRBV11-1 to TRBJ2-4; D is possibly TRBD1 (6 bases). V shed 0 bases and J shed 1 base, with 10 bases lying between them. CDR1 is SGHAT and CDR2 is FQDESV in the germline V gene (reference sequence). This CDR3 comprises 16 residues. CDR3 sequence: CASSLATGFAKNIQYF. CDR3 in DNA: TGTGCCAGCAGCTTAGCCACAGGGTTCGCCAAAAACATTCAGTACTTC. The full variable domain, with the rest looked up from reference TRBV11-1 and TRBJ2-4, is EAEVAQSPRYKITEKSQAVAFWCDPISGHATLYWYRQILGQGPELLVQFQDESVVDDSQLPKDRFSAERLKGVDSTLKIQPAELGDSAMYLCASSLATGFAKNIQYFGAGTRLSVL.

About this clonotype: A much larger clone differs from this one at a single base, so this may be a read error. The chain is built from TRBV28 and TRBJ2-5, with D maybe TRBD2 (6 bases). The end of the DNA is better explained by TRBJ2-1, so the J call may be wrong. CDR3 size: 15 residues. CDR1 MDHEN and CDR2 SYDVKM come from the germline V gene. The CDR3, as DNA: TGTGCCAGCAGCGCACCTATTCGGGAGTCAGAGACCCAGTTCTTC. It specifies CASSAPIRESETQFF.

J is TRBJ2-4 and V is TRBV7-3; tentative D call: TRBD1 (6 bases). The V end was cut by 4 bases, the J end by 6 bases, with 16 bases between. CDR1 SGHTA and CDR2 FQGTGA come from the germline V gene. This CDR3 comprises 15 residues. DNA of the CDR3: TGTGCCAGCAGCTCAGGAATGGGGGCTGGAAACATTCAGTACTTC. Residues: CASSSGMGAGNIQYF.

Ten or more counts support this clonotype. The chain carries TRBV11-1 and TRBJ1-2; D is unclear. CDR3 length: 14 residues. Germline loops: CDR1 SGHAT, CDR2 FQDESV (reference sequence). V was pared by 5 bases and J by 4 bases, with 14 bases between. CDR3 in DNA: TGTGCCAGCAGCGTGGGCCAAAACTTCTATGGCTACACCTTC. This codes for CASSVGQNFYGYTF. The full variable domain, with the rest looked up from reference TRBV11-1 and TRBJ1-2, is EAEVAQSPRYKITEKSQAVAFWCDPISGHATLYWYRQILGQGPELLVQFQDESVVDDSQLPKDRFSAERLKGVDSTLKIQPAELGDSAMYLCASSVGQNFYGYTFGSGTRLTVV.

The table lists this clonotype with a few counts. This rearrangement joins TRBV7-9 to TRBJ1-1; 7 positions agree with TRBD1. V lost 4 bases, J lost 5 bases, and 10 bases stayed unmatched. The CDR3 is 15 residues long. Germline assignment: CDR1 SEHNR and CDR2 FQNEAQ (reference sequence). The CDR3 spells CASSSSRQGGTEAFF. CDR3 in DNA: TGTGCCAGCAGCTCATCCCGACAGGGAGGTACTGAAGCTTTCTTT.

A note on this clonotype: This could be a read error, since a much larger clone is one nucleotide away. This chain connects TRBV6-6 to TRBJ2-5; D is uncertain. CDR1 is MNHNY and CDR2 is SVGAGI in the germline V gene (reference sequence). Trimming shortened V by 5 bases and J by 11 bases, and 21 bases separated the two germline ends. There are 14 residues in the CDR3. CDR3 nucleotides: TGTGCCAGCAGTCCACTGGTCTCCTACAATGAGCAGTACTTC. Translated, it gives CASSPLVSYNEQYF.

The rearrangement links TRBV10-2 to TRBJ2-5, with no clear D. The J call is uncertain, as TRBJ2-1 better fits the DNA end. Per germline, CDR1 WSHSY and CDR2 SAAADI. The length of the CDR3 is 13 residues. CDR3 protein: CASTRTSYNEQFF. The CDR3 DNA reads TGCGCCAGCACCAGGACGAGCTACAATGAGCAGTTCTTC.

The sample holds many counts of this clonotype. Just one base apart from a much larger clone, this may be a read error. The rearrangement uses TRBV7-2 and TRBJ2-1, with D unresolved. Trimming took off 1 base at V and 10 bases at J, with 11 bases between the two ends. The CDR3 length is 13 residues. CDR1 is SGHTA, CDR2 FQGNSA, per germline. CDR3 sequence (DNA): TGTGCCAGCAGCTTAGGGTACTCCTACGAGCAGTTCTTC. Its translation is CASSLGYSYEQFF.

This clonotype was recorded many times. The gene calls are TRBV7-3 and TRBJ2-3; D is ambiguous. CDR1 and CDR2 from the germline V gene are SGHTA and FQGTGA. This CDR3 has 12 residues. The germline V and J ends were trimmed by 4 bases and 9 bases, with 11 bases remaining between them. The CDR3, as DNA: TGTGCCAGCAGCTCTCCGTTAGGGACGCAGTATTTT. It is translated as CASSSPLGTQYF.

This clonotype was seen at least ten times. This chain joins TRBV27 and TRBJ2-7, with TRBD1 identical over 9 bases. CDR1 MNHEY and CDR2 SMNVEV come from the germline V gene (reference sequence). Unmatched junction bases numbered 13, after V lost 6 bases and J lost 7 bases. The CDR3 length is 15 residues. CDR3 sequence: CASSLLPGQGMEQYF. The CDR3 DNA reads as TGTGCCAGCAGCCTGCTACCGGGACAGGGAATGGAGCAGTACTTC.

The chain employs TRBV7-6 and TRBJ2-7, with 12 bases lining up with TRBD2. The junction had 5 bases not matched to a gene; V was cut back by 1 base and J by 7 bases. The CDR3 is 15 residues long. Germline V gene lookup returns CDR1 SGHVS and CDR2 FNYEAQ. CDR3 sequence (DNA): TGTGCCAGCAGCTTAGGGACTAGCGGGATCTATGAGCAGTACTTC. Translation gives CASSLGTSGIYEQYF. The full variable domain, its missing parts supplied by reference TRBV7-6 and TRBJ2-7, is GAGVSQSPRYKVTKRGQDVALRCDPISGHVSLYWYRQALGQGPEFLTYFNYEAQQDKSGLPNDRFSAERPEGSISTLTIQRTEQRDSAMYRCASSLGTSGIYEQYFGPGTRLTVT.

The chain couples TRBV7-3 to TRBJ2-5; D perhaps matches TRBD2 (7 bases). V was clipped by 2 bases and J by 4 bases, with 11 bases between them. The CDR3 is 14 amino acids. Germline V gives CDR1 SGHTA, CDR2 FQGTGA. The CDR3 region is CASSLGGGRETQYF. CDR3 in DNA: TGTGCCAGCAGCTTAGGCGGGGGCAGAGAGACCCAGTACTTC. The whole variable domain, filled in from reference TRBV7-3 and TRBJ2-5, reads GAGVSQTPSNKVTEKGKYVELRCDPISGHTALYWYRQSLGQGPEFLIYFQGTGAADDSGLPNDRFFAVRPEGSVSTLKIQRTERGDSAVYLCASSLGGGRETQYFGPGTRLLVL.

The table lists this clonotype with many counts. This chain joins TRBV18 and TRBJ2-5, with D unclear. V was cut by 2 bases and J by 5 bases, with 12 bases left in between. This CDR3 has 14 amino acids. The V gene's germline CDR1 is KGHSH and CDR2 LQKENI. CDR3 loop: CASSPVGSVETQYF. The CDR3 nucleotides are TGTGCCAGCTCACCAGTTGGGTCGGTCGAGACCCAGTACTTC.

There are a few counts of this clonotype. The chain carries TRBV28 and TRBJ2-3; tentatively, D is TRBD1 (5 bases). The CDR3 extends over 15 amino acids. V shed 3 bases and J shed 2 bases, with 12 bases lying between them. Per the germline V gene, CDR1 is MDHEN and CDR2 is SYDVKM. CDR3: CASSFQTAHTDTQYF. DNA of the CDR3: TGTGCCAGCAGTTTCCAGACAGCCCACACAGATACGCAGTATTTT. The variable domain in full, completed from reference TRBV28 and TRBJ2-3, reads DVKVTQSSRYLVKRTGEKVFLECVQDMDHENMFWYRQDPGLGLRLIYFSYDVKMKEKGDIPEGYSVSREKKERFSLILESASTNQTSMYLCASSFQTAHTDTQYFGPGTRLTVL.

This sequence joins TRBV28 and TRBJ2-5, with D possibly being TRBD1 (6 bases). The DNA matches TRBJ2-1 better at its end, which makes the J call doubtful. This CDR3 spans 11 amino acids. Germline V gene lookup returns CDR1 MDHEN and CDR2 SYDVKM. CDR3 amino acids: CASSLDREQFF. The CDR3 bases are TGTGCCAGCAGTCTAGACAGGGAGCAGTTCTTC.

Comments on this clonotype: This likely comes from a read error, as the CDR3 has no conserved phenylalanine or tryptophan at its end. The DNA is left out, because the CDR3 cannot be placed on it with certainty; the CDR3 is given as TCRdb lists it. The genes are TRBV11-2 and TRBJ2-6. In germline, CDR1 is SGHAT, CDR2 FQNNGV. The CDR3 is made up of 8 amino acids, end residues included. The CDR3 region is CASSSSLA.

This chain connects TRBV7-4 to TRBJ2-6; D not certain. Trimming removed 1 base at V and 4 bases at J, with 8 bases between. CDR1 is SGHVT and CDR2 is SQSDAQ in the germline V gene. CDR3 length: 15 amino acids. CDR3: CASSLGEVGANVLTF. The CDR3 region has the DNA TGTGCCAGCAGCTTAGGTGAGGTAGGGGCCAACGTCCTGACTTTC.

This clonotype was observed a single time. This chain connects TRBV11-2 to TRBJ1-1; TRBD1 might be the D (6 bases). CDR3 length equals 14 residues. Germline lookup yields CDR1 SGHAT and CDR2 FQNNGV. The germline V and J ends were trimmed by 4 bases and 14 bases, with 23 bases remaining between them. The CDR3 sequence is CASSSSGVSETQFF. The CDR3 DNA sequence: TGTGCCAGCAGCTCGTCAGGGGTGTCGGAGACCCAGTTCTTT.

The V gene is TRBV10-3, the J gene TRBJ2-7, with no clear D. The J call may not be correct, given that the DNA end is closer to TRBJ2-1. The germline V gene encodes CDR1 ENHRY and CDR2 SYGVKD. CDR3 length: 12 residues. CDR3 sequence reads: CAISVSANEQFF. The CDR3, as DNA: TGTGCCATCAGTGTTTCGGCGAATGAGCAGTTCTTC.

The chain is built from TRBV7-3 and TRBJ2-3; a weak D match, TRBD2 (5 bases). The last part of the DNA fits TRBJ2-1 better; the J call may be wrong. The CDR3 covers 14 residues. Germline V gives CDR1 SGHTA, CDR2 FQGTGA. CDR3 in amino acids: CASSPDRTYNEQFF. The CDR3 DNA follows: TGTGCCAGCAGCCCCGATCGGACTTACAATGAGCAGTTCTTC.

This chain's CDR3 is CASSLTGDSYEQYF. In DNA form, the CDR3 reads TGTGCCAGCAGTTTAACCGGGGACTCCTACGAGCAGTACTTC. V and J are TRBV12-3 or TRBV12-4 and TRBJ2-7; a weak D match, TRBD2 (5 bases). This CDR3 is built from 14 residues. Between the trimmed V and J ends, which lost 2 bases and 0 bases, there was a span of 8 bases.

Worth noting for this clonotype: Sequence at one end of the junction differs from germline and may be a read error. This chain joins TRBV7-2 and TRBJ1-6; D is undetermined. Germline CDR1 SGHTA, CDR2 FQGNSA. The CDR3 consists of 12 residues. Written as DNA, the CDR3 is TGTGCCAGCAGCTTAGATCGGGAGACCCAGTACTTT. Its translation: CASSLDRETQYF.

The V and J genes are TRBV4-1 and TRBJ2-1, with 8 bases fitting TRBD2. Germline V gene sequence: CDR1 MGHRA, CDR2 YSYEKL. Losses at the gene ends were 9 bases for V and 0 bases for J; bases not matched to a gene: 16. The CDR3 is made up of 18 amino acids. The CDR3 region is CARVGGRHLESSYNEQFF. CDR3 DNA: TGCGCCAGGGTTGGCGGGAGGCATTTGGAAAGCTCCTACAATGAGCAGTTCTTC.

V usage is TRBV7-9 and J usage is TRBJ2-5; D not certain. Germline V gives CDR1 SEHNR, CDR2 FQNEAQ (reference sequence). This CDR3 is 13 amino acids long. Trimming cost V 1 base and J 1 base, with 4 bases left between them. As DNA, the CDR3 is TGTGCCAGCAGCTTAGGGGTCCAAGAGACCCAGTACTTC. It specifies CASSLGVQETQYF.

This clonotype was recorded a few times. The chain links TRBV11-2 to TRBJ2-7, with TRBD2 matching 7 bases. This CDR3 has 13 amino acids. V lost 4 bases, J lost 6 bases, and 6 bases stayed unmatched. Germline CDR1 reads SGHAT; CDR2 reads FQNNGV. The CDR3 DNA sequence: TGTGCCAGCAGCTCAAGGGCGGGGGTCGAGCAGTACTTC. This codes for CASSSRAGVEQYF.

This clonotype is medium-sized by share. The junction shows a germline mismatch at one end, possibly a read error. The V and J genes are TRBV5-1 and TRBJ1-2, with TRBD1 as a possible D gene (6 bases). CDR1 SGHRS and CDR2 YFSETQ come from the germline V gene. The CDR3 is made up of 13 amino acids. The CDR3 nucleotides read TGCGCCACCAGCGTAGTCACAGGGATCGGCTACACCTTC. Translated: CATSVVTGIGYTF.

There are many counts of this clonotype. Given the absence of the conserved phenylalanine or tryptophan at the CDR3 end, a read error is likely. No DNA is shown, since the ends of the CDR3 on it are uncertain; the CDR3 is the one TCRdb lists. CDR3 in amino acids: CASSLVWTNYGYTFGS. The rearrangement uses TRBV7-2 and TRBJ2-7. The germline V gene encodes CDR1 SGHTA and CDR2 FQGNSA. The CDR3 is made up of 16 amino acids, end residues included.

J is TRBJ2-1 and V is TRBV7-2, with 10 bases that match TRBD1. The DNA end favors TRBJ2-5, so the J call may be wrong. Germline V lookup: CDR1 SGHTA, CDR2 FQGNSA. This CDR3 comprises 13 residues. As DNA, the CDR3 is TGTGCCAGCAGCTCGGACAGGGGGGAGACCCAGTACTTC. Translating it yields CASSSDRGETQYF.